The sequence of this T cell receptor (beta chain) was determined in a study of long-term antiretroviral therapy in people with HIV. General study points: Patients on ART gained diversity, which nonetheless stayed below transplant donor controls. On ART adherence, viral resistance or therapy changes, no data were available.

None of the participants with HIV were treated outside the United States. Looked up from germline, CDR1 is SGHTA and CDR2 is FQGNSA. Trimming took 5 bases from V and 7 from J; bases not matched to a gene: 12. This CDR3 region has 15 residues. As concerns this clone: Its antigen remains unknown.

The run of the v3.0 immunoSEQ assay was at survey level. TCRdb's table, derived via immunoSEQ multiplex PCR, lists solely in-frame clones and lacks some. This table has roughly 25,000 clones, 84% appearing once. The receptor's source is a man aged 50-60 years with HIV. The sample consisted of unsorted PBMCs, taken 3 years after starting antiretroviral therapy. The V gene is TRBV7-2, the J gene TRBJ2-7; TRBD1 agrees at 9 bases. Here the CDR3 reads CASSLGGTGLVEQYF. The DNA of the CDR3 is TGTGCCAGCAGCCTAGGGGGGACAGGGTTAGTGGAGCAGTACTTC.